Each of the 20 T cell receptor beta chains below was sequenced from the same sample in a study of control samples from healthy donors and cancer patients. Sequencing was performed with immunoSEQ multiplex PCR; in TCRdb, only in-frame clones are kept and a portion is missing. The data hold 130,000 or so clones, with about 93% observed a single time. Sequenced sample: blood. The origin of the receptors is a man aged 40-49 years in good health.

The chain uses TRBV5-1 and TRBJ2-3, with D perhaps being TRBD1 or TRBD2 (6 bases each). The V and J ends lost 7 bases and 0 bases respectively, with 15 bases between them. The germline V gene has CDR1 SGHRS and CDR2 YFSETQ. The CDR3 is made up of 15 amino acids. The DNA for the CDR3 is TGCGCCAGCCGAGCAGGGGCGGGGAGCACAGATACGCAGTATTTT. Protein sequence: CASRAGAGSTDTQYF.

In its sample, this clone was seen once. The genes are TRBV5-1 and TRBJ2-2; maybe TRBD2 (5 bases). This CDR3 contains 16 residues. Trimming removed 0 bases at V and 0 bases at J, with 9 bases between. Germline V gene sequence: CDR1 SGHRS, CDR2 YFSETQ. The CDR3 spells CASSLAGVTNTGELFF. The CDR3 region has the DNA TGCGCCAGCAGCTTGGCCGGGGTGACGAACACCGGGGAGCTGTTTTTT.

The gene calls are TRBV7-2 and TRBJ2-1; 10 bases match TRBD1. Germline-derived CDR1 and CDR2 are SGHTA and FQGNSA. V shed 5 bases and J 5 bases; nucleotides not matched to a gene: 6. This CDR3 region has 15 residues. This chain's CDR3 is CASSPPGTGDNEQFF. CDR3 nucleotides: TGTGCCAGCAGCCCACCCGGGACAGGGGACAATGAGCAGTTCTTC.

V is TRBV6-1 and J is TRBJ1-2; no firm D call. The germline V and J ends were trimmed by 0 bases and 5 bases, with 10 bases remaining between them. Germline CDR1 is MNHNS and CDR2 is SASEGT. This CDR3 is built from 14 residues. The CDR3 DNA is TGTGCCAGCAGTGAAGCCGTTGGTCGGTATGGCTACACCTTC. It encodes CASSEAVGRYGYTF.

The chain carries TRBV19 and TRBJ1-4, with D unclear. Trimming pared 5 bases from V and 0 bases from J, leaving 10 bases between. Looked up from germline, CDR1 is LNHDA and CDR2 is SQIVND (reference sequence). The CDR3 consists of 15 residues. The CDR3: CASSFGQTTNEKLFF. The CDR3, as DNA: TGTGCCAGTAGTTTCGGCCAGACAACTAATGAAAAACTGTTTTTT.

The rearrangement uses TRBV7-9 and TRBJ2-4, with 9 positions matching TRBD1. Losses at the gene ends were 1 base for V and 2 bases for J; bases not matched to a gene: 6. The CDR3 runs to 17 residues. Germline CDR1 is SEHNR and CDR2 is FQNEAQ (reference sequence). The CDR3 nucleotides read TGTGCCAGCAGCTTAGGGTTTGGACAGGGGTCCAAAAACATTCAGTACTTC. This translates into CASSLGFGQGSKNIQYF.

For the CDR3, the DNA is TGTGCCAGCAGCCAAGATTATACAGAAAATCAGCCCCAGCATTTT. The encoded protein is CASSQDYTENQPQHF. The chain couples TRBV3-1 (or the pseudogene TRBV3-2) to TRBJ1-5; D is unclear. Per the germline V gene, CDR1 is LGHDT and CDR2 is YNNKEL (reference sequence). V was trimmed by 0 bases and J by 4 bases, leaving 10 bases between them. This CDR3 region has 15 residues.

The J gene is TRBJ2-1, the V gene TRBV7-9, with TRBD2 matching 12 bases. From germline, CDR1 is SEHNR and CDR2 FQNEAQ (reference sequence). J gave up 4 bases and V 3 bases, and 1 base lay outside the gene matches. The length of the CDR3 is 15 residues. The CDR3 sequence is CASSLGTSGYNEQFF. The CDR3 bases are TGTGCCAGCAGCTTGGGGACTAGCGGGTACAATGAGCAGTTCTTC. The entire variable domain, with the rest obtained from reference TRBV7-9 and TRBJ2-1, is as follows: DTGVSQNPRHKITKRGQNVTFRCDPISEHNRLYWYRQTLGQGPEFLTYFQNEAQLEKSRLLSDRFSAERPKGSFSTLEIQRTEQGDSAMYLCASSLGTSGYNEQFFGPGTRLTVL.

V gene TRBV6-1 combines with J gene TRBJ1-2; TRBD1 agrees at 7 bases. V trimming: 0 bases; J trimming: 8 bases; junction bases outside the gene matches: 9. In germline, CDR1 is MNHNS, CDR2 SASEGT. The CDR3 loop spans 15 amino acids. CDR3 loop: CASSEALEGARGYTF. The CDR3 DNA is TGTGCCAGCAGTGAAGCGCTTGAGGGGGCGAGGGGCTACACCTTC.

The CDR3 protein is CASTERGANNEKLFF. CDR3 DNA sequence: TGTGCCAGCACCGAGAGAGGGGCCAATAATGAAAAACTGTTTTTT. The V gene is TRBV6-6, the J gene TRBJ1-4, with a possible D match to TRBD1 (5 bases). Trimming cost V 7 bases and J 4 bases, with 16 bases left between them. The CDR3 loop spans 15 amino acids. Per germline, CDR1 MNHNY and CDR2 SVGAGI (reference sequence).

CDR3 protein: CASSQGGGGYTF. In nucleotides, the CDR3 is TGTGCCAGCAGCCAAGGTGGGGGCGGCTACACCTTC. The genes are TRBV3-1 (or the pseudogene TRBV3-2) and TRBJ1-2, with a tentative D call TRBD1 (6 bases). V lost 1 base to trimming and J lost 8 bases, with 8 bases between them. The CDR3 extends over 12 amino acids. Germline assignment: CDR1 LGHDT and CDR2 YNNKEL (reference sequence).

The chain uses TRBV2 and TRBJ1-1; TRBD1 matches 8 bases. The ends lost 6 bases at V and 4 bases at J; junction bases unmatched: 10. The CDR3 sequence is 15 residues long. Per germline, CDR1 SNHLY and CDR2 FYNNEI. CDR3 region: CASSQDRASGTEAFF. As DNA, the CDR3 is TGTGCCAGCAGCCAGGACAGGGCCTCGGGCACTGAAGCTTTCTTT.

The CDR3 coding sequence is TGTGCCACCAGCAGAGAATCGAACACCGGGGAGCTGTTTTTT. It yields the protein CATSRESNTGELFF. J is TRBJ2-2 and V is TRBV15; D remains unclear. The V gene's germline CDR1 is LNHNV and CDR2 YYDKDF (reference sequence). CDR3 length equals 14 residues. V lost 0 bases and J lost 0, with 2 bases in between.

This chain uses TRBV30 with TRBJ2-7; D remains ambiguous. CDR1 is GTSNPN and CDR2 is SVGIG in the germline V gene (reference sequence). V was pared by 0 bases and J by 4 bases, with 7 bases between. The CDR3 length is 12 residues. Written as DNA, the CDR3 is TGTGCCTGGAGTGTATACAGATACGAGCAGTACTTC. Translating it yields CAWSVYRYEQYF.

The V call is TRBV4-1, the J call TRBJ2-5; 8 nucleotides align to TRBD2. This CDR3 region has 15 residues. V lost 6 bases and J lost 3; bases outside the gene matches: 9. Germline CDR1 and CDR2: MGHRA and YSYEKL. The CDR3 loop is CASSMSGGGEETQYF. DNA of the CDR3: TGCGCCAGCAGTATGAGCGGGGGAGGAGAAGAGACCCAGTACTTC.

The chain recombines TRBV15 with TRBJ2-3; 8 bases line up with TRBD1. Germline loops: CDR1 LNHNV, CDR2 YYDKDF (reference sequence). V was pared by 0 bases and J by 1 base, with 9 bases of the junction left unmatched. The CDR3 extends over 18 amino acids. The CDR3 nucleotides read TGTGCCACCAGCAGAGATAAGGCAGGGGGCGTTCGCACAGATACGCAGTATTTT. Translating gives CATSRDKAGGVRTDTQYF.

The chain combines TRBV30 with TRBJ2-1; TRBD1 matches at 8 bases. The trim removed 3 bases at V and 4 bases at J, leaving 2 bases unmatched. Per germline, CDR1 GTSNPN and CDR2 SVGIG (reference sequence). The CDR3 length is 13 residues. The CDR3 protein is CAWRRDRYNEQFF. The DNA of the CDR3 is TGTGCCTGGAGGAGGGACAGGTACAATGAGCAGTTCTTC.

V and J are TRBV9 and TRBJ1-6, with D perhaps matching TRBD1 (6 bases). This CDR3 is 16 amino acids long. Trimming pared 0 bases from V and 5 bases from J, leaving 12 bases between. Germline loops: CDR1 SGDLS, CDR2 YYNGEE. CDR3 nucleotides: TGTGCCAGCAGCGTAGGGGGGCGATTGAATAATTCACCCCTCCACTTT. As protein: CASSVGGRLNNSPLHF.

The V gene is TRBV4-2, the J gene TRBJ2-2; no firm D call. Deletions cut 4 bases from V and 4 bases from J, with 10 bases between. The CDR3 consists of 14 residues. Per the germline V gene, CDR1 is LGHNA and CDR2 is YNFKEQ. The CDR3 spells CASSRSVGTGELFF. The CDR3 DNA reads as TGTGCCAGCAGCCGATCCGTGGGCACCGGGGAGCTGTTTTTT.

This rearrangement joins TRBV11-2 to TRBJ1-5; D is uncertain. CDR1 is SGHAT, CDR2 FQNNGV, per germline. Trimming cost V 0 bases and J 5 bases, with 11 bases left between them. The CDR3 is 15 amino acids. This CDR3 is CASSLDLQDYQPQHF. The DNA for the CDR3 is TGTGCCAGCAGCTTAGATCTACAAGATTATCAGCCCCAGCATTTT.